This T cell receptor (beta chain) was recovered during a study of T cell responses to AZD1222 COVID-19 vaccine. Findings and caveats of the study: Close to half of spike-specific TCRs reportedly recognize unmutated variant regions.

With regard to this clone: No antigen is known for it.

Using immunoSEQ multiplex PCR, the repertoire was profiled, and TCRdb retains in-frame clones only, with some absent. The sample includes around 110,000 clones, 92% of them seen just once. This receptor was obtained from an adult in good health. The sequenced sample was peripheral blood, obtained on day 0 of AZD1222 vaccination.

The CDR3 loop is CASSPVTARTGGEWYGYTF. The DNA of the CDR3 is TGTGCCAGCAGCCCCGTTACGGCCCGGACAGGGGGCGAATGGTATGGCTACACCTTC. The J gene is TRBJ1-2, the V gene TRBV7-9; 11 positions match TRBD1. The V segment lost 5 bases and the J segment 5 bases; nucleotides outside the gene matches: 19. The germline V gene has CDR1 SEHNR and CDR2 FQNEAQ (reference sequence). CDR3 length equals 19 residues.